This T cell receptor beta chain was retrieved from a study of CD8+CD57+ T cells in acquired aplastic anemia. Genomic DNA was employed as the template in profiling TCR beta VDJ and CDR3. TCRdb recomputed calls from the reads with MiXCR, one row per CDR3 protein. The sample consists of 180,000 or so distinct CDR3 sequences, less than 55% of them appearing once. CDR3 size: 14 residues. V lost 5 bases and J lost 2, with 13 bases in between. Germline V gene data show CDR1 as SEHNR and CDR2 as FQNEAQ (reference sequence). This rearrangement joins TRBV7-9 to TRBJ2-7; TRBD2 is a possible D gene (5 bases). This TCR was sampled from a human donor in good health. Source material: sorted CD4+, CD8+, or CD8+CD57+ T cells (not recorded which) from PBMCs. The CDR3 loop reads CASSPPGNTYEQYF. CDR3 DNA sequence: TGTGCCAGCAGCCCTCCCGGGAACACCTACGAGCAGTACTTC.